This entry is about one TCR beta chain. Its antigen remains unknown. The data derive from a study of cytomegalovirus exposure and HLA in healthy donors. Study-level findings and limits: TCR beta V- and J-gene trimming was later associated with a missense DCLRE1C variant. The authors listed 180 or so TCR beta chains as cytomegalovirus-associated.

PCR was performed using 60 Vbeta and 13 Jbeta primers. Profiling relied on immunoSEQ multiplex PCR, and the TCRdb table lists in-frame clones only, not all of them. The sample lists some 150,000 clones, approximately 75% occurring once. The TCR originated in a male donor in good health and CMV-seronegative. Sequences were obtained from PBMCs.

CDR3 in DNA: TGTGCCAGCAGCTTAGGACAGTCGAGCTCCTACGAGCAGTACTTC. Protein: CASSLGQSSSYEQYF. The chain joins TRBV11-3 to TRBJ2-7; tentative D call: TRBD1 (5 bases). CDR3 length: 15 residues. With 1 base removed from V and 0 bases from J, the gap between germline ends came to 10 bases. Germline V gene lookup returns CDR1 SGHNT and CDR2 YENEEA.